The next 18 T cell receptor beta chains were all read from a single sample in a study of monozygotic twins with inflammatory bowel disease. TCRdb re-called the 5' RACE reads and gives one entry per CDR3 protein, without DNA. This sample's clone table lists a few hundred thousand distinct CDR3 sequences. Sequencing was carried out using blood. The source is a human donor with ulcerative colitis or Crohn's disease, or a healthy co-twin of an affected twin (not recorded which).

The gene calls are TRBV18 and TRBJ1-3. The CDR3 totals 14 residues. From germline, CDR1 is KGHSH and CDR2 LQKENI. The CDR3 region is CASSKGGSGNTIYF.

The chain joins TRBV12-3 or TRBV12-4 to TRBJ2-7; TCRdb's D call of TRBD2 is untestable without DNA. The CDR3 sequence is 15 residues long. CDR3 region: CASSFGLAGGYEQYF.

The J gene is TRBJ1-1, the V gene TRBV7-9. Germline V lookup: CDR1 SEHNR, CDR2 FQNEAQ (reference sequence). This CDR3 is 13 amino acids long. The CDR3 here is CASNPSVTTEAFF.

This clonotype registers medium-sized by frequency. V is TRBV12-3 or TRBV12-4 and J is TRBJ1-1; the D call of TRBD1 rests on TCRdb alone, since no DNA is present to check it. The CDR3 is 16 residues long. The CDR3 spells CASSLAGRGGNTEAFF.

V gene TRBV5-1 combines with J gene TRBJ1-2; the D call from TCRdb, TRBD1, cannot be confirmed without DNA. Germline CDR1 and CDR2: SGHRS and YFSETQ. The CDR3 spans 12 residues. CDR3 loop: CASRAVGDGYTF.

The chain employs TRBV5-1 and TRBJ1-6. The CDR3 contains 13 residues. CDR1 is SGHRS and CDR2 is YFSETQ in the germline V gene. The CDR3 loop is CASSLGDRAPLHF.

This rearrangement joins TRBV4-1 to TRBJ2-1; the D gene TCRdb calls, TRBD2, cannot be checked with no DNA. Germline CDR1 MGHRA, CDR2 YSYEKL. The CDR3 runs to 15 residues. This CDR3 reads CASSLERGGYNEQFF.

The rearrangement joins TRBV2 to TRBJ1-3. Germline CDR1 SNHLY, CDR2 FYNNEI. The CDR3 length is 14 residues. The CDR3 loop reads CASSALNSGNTIYF.

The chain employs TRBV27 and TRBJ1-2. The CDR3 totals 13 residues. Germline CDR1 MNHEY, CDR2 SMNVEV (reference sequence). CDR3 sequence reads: CASSSNTNYGYTF.

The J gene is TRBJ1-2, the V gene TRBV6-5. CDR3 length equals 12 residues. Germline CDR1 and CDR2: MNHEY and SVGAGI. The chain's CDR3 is CASRNWMGGYTF.

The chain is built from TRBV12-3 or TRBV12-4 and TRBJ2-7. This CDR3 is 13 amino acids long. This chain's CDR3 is CASSLVGSHEQYF.

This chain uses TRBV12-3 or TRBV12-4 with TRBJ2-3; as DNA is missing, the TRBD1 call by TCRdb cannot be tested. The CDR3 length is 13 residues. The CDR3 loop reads CASILPGDIRQYF.

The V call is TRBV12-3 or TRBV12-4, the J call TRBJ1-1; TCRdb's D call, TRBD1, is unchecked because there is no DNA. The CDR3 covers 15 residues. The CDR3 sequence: CASSKGQGMNTEAFF.

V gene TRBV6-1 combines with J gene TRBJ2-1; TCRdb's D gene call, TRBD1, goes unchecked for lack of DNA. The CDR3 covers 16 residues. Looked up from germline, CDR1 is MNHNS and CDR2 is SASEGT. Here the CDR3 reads CASSSPRGAQYNEQFF.

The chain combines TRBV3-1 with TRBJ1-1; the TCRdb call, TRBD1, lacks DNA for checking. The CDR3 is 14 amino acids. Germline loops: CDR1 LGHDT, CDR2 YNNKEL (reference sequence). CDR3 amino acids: CASSQGGRNTEAFF.

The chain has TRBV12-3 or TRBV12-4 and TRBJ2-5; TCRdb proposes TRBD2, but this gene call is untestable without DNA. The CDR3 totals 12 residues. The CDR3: CATSGSGETQYF.

CDR3: CASRGGLAYNEQFF. The chain combines TRBV5-1 with TRBJ2-1; the TCRdb D gene call, TRBD2, has no DNA to confirm it. The CDR3 is 14 amino acids. CDR1 is SGHRS and CDR2 is YFSETQ in the germline V gene. Filled out from reference TRBV5-1 and TRBJ2-1, the complete variable domain reads KAGVTQTPRYLIKTRGQQVTLSCSPISGHRSVSWYQQTPGQGLQFLFEYFSETQRNKGNFPGRFSGRQFSNSRSEMNVSTLELGDSALYLCASRGGLAYNEQFFGPGTRLTVL.

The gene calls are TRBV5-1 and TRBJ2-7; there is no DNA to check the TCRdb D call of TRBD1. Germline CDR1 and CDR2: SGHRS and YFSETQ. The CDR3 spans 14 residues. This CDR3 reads CASSLGGSTYEQYF.